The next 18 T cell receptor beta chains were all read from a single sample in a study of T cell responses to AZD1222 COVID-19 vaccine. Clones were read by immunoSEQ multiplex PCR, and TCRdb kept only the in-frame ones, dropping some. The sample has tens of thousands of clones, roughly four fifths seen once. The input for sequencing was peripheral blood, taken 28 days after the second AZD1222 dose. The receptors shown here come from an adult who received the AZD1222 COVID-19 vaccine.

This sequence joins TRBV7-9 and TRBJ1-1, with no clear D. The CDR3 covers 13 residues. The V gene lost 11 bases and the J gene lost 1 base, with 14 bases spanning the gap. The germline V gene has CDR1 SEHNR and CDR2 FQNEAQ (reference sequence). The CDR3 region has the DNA TGTGCCGGTTCAATAGACGAGAACACTGAAGCTTTCTTT. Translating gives CAGSIDENTEAFF. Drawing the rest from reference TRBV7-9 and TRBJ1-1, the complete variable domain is DTGVSQNPRHKITKRGQNVTFRCDPISEHNRLYWYRQTLGQGPEFLTYFQNEAQLEKSRLLSDRFSAERPKGSFSTLEIQRTEQGDSAMYLCAGSIDENTEAFFGQGTRLTVV.

The CDR3 nucleotides read TGTGCCAGTAGTATAAATGGCGGTACAGGGGAAGCTTTCTTT. It encodes CASSINGGTGEAFF. This chain uses TRBV19 with TRBJ1-1, with TRBD1 as a possible D gene (6 bases). The CDR3 loop spans 14 amino acids. V shed 2 bases and J shed 8 bases, with 15 bases lying between them. Per germline, CDR1 LNHDA and CDR2 SQIVND (reference sequence).

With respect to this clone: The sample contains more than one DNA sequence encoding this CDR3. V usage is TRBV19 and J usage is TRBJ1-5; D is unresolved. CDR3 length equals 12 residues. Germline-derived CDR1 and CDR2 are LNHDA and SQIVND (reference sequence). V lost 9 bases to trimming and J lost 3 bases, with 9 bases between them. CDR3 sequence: CASRADNQPQHF. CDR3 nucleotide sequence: TGTGCCAGCCGGGCCGACAATCAGCCCCAGCATTTT.

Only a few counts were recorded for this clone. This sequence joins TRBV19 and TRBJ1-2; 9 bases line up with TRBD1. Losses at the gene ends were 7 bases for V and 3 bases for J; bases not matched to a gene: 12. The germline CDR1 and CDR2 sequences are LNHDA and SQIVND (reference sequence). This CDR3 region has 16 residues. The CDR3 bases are TGTGCCAGTACCAATCCCTACAGGGGGCGGTACTATGGCTACACCTTC. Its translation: CASTNPYRGRYYGYTF.

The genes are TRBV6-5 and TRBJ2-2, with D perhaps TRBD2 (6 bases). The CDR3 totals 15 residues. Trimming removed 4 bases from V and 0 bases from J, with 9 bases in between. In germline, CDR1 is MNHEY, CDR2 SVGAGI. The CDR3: CASSFGRANTGELFF. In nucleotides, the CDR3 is TGTGCCAGCAGTTTCGGGAGAGCGAACACCGGGGAGCTGTTTTTT.

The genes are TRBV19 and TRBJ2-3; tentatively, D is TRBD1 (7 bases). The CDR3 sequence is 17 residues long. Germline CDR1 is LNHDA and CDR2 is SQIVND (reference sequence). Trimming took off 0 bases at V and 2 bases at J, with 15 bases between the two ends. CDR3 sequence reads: CASSIEGRDSFTDTQYF. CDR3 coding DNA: TGTGCCAGTAGTATAGAGGGGCGGGACAGCTTCACAGATACGCAGTATTTT.

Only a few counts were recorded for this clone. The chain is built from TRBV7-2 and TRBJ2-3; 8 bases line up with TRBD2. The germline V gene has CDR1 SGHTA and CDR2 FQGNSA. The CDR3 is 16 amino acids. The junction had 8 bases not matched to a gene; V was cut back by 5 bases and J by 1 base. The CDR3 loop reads CASSVPRGGRTDTQYF. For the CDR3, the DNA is TGTGCCAGCAGCGTACCCCGGGGGGGTCGCACAGATACGCAGTATTTT.

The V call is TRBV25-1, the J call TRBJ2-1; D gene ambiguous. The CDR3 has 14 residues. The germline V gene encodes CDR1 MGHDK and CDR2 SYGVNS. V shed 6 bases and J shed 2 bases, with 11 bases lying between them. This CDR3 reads CASRPPDTYNEQFF. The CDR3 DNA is TGTGCCAGCAGGCCCCCAGACACCTACAATGAGCAGTTCTTC.

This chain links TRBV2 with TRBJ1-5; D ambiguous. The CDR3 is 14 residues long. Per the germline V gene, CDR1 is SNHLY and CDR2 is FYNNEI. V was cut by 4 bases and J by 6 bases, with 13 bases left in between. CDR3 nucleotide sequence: TGTGCCAGCAGTGCAGACCTGGCGAGTCAGCCCCAGCATTTT. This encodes CASSADLASQPQHF.

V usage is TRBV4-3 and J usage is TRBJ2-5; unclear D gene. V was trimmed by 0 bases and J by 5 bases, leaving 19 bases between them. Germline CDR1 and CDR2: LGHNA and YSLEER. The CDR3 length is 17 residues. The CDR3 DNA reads TGCGCCAGCAGCCAAGACGGGCGCCTCGCCGGCGTGGAGACCCAGTACTTC. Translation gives CASSQDGRLAGVETQYF.

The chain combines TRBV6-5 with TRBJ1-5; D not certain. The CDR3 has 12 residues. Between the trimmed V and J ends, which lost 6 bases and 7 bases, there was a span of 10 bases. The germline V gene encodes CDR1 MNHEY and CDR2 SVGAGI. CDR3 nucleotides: TGTGCCAGCAGCCAAGGAGGGCAGCCCCAGCATTTT. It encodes CASSQGGQPQHF.

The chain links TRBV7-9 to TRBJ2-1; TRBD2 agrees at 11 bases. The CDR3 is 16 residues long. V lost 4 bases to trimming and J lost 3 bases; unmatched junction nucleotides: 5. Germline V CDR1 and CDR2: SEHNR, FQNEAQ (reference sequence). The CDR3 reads CASSSSLAGDYNEQFF. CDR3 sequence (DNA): TGTGCCAGCAGCTCTTCACTAGCGGGGGACTACAATGAGCAGTTCTTC.

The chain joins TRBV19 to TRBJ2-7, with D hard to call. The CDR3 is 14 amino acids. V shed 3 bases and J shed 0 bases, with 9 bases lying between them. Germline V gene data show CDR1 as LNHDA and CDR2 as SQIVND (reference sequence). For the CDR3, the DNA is TGTGCCAGTAGTATGATAACGGGCTCCTACGAGCAGTACTTC. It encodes CASSMITGSYEQYF.

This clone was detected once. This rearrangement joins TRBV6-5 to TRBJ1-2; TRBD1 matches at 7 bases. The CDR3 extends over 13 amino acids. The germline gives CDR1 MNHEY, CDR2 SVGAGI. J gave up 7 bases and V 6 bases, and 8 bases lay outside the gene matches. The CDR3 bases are TGTGCCAGCAGGGCGACAGGGCATCTTGGCTACACCTTC. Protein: CASRATGHLGYTF.

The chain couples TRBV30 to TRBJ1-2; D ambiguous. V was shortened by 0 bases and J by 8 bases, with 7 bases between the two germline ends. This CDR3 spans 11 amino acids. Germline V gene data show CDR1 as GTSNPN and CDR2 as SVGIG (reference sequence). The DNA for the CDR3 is TGTGCCTGGAGTGTTGGAGGCGGCTACACCTTC. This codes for CAWSVGGGYTF. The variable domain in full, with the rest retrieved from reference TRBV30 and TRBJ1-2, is SQTIHQWPATLVQPVGSPLSLECTVEGTSNPNLYWYRQAAGRGLQLLFYSVGIGQISSEVPQNLSASRPQDRQFILSSKKLLLSDSGFYLCAWSVGGGYTFGSGTRLTVV.

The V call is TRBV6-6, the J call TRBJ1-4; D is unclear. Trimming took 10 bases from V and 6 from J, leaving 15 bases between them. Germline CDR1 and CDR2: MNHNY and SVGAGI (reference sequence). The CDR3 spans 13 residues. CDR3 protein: CATQYSFDEKLFF. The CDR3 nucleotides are TGTGCCACCCAGTATTCCTTTGATGAAAAACTGTTTTTT.

The CDR3, as DNA: TGTGCCAGCAGCCACGTCACGGGATTTAGAGTCTACGAGCAGTACTTC. Its translation: CASSHVTGFRVYEQYF. The rearrangement links TRBV5-8 to TRBJ2-7, with D possibly matching TRBD2 (5 bases). Per germline, CDR1 SGHTS and CDR2 YDEGEE. The CDR3 has 16 amino acids. Trimming removed 4 bases at V and 3 bases at J, with 20 bases between.

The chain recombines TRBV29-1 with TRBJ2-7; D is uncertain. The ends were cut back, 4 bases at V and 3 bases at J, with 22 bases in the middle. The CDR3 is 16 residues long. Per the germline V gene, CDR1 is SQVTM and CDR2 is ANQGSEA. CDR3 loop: CSVASSFSHYDYEQYF. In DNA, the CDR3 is TGCAGCGTTGCGAGTAGTTTTTCCCATTACGACTACGAGCAGTACTTC.